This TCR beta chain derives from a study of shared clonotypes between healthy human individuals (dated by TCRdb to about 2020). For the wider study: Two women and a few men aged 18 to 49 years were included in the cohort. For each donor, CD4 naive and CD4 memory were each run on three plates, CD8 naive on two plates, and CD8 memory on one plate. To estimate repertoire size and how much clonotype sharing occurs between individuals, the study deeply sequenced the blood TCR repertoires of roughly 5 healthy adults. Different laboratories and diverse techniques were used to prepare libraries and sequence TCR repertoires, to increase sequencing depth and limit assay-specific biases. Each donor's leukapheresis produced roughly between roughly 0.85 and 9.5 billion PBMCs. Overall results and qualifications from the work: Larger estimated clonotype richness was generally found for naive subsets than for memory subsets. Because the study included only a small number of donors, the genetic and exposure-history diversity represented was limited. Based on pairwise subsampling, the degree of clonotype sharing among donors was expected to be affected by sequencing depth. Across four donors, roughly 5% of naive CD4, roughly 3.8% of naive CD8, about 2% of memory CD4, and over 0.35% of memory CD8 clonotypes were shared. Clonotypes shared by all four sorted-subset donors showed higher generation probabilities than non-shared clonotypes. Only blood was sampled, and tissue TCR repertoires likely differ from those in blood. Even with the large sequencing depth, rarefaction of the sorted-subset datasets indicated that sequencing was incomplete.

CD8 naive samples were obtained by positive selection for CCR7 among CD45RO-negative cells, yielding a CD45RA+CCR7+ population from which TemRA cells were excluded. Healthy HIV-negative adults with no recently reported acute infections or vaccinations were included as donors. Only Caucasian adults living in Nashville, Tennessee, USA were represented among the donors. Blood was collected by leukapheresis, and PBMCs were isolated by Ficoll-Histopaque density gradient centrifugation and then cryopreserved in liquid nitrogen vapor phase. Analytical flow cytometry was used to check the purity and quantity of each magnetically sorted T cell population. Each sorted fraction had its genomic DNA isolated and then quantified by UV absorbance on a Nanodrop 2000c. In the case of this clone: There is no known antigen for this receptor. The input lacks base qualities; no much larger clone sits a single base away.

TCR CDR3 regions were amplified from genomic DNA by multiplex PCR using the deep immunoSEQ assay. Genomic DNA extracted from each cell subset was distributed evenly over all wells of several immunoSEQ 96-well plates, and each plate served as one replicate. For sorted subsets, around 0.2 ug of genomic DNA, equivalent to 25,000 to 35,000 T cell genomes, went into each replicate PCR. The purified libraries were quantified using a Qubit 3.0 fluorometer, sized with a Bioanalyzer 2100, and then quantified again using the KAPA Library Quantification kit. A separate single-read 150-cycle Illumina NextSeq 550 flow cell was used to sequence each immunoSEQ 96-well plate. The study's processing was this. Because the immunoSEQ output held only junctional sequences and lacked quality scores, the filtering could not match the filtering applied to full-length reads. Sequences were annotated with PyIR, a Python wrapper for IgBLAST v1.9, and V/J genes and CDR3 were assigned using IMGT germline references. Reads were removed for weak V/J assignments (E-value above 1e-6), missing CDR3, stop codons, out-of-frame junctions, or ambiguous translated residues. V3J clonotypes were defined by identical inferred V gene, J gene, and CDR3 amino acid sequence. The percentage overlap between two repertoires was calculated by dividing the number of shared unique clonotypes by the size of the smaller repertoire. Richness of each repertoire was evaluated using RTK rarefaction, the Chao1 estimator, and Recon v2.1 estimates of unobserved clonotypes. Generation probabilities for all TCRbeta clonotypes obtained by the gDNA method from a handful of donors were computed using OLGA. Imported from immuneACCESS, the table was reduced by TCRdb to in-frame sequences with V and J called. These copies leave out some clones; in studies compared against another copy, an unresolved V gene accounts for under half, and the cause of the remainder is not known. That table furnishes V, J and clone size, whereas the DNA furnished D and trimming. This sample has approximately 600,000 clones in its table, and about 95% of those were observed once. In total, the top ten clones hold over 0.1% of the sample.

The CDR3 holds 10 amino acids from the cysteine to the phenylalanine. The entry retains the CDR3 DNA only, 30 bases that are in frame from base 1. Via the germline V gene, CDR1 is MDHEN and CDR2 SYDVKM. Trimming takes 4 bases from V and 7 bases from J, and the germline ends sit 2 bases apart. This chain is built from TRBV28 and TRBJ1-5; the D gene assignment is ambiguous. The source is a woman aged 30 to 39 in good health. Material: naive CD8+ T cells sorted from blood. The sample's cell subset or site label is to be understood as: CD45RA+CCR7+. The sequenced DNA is TGTGCCAGCAGTTCCCAGCCCCAGCATTTT. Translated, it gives CASSSQPQHF.